This record looks at one TCR beta chain sequence and its context. Clones were read by immunoSEQ multiplex PCR, and TCRdb kept only the in-frame ones, dropping some. Of around 20,000 clones detected, about a third appear once; the ten largest clones hold approximately 9.6%. The record originates from a study of graft-versus-host responses after intestinal transplantation. Across the study: Once they had received anti-thymocyte globulin induction, all recipients took tacrolimus and steroids for approximately three years.

There were about 200,000 CFSE-labeled responder cells plated together with about 200,000 irradiated, violet-dye-labeled stimulator cells. Study results and caveats: Some patients had graft-donor T cell macrochimerism. In their allografts, the ratios of graft-versus-host to host-versus-graft T cell clones were high.

There are 17 residues in the CDR3. V shed 6 bases and J 0 bases; nucleotides not matched to a gene: 9. Germline V gives CDR1 MNHEY, CDR2 SMNVEV (reference sequence). The TCR was taken from a human patient who received an intestinal transplant. The specimen comprised alloreactive CD8+ T cells from a mixed lymphocyte reaction culture, sampled before intestinal transplant. Subset here: CFSE-low proliferating T cells sorted from roughly six-day pre-transplant mixed lymphocyte reaction (GvH or HvG direction). The chain is built from TRBV27 and TRBJ2-5, with 11 bases identical to TRBD1. The CDR3 coding sequence is TGTGCCAGCAGCCCCGGGGGACAGGGGGTTGACCAAGAGACCCAGTACTTC. Its translation is CASSPGGQGVDQETQYF.